The clone carrying this T cell receptor (beta chain) was seen a handful of times. Original methodology: Estimation of nucleated cell counts was performed using reference gene primer amplification. Here immunoSEQ multiplex PCR was the method, and the copy in TCRdb shows in-frame clones only, minus some. V and J calls and clone size are as listed in that table; D and trimming were resolved from the DNA. This sample has about 76,000 clones; 80% to 90% occur once, and the top ten carry about a sixth. This entry belongs to a study of blood T cell repertoires in COVID-19. Study background: The analysed material was cDNA or gDNA that came from T cells, B-cell-depleted T cells, or PBMCs.

The V gene's germline CDR1 is SEHNR and CDR2 FQNEAQ (reference sequence). J gave up 0 bases and V 4 bases, and 11 bases lay outside the gene matches. This CDR3 spans 18 amino acids. Sequenced material: peripheral blood. The V gene is TRBV7-9, the J gene TRBJ1-4; 7 nucleotides align to TRBD1. The receptor was isolated from a woman aged 55-69 years with acute or convalescent COVID-19. The CDR3 region is CASSWDRHAVATNEKLFF. DNA of the CDR3: TGTGCCAGCAGCTGGGACAGACACGCAGTTGCAACTAATGAAAAACTGTTTTTT.